A single T cell receptor (beta chain) is shown here with its context. Its antigen is currently unknown. Pooling was applied to second doses at about 4 or about 12 weeks. Generated by immunoSEQ multiplex PCR, the TCRdb table keeps only in-frame clones and is missing some. Of 140,000 to 150,000 clones listed, about 90% are singletons. This specimen comes from a study of T cell responses to AZD1222 COVID-19 vaccine. Regarding the study as a whole: Across spike, vaccine-associated CD4 TCRs were found, dominant at 160-218 and 743-854. Receipt of two AZD1222 doses was followed by a rise in Spike-specific TCR breadth and depth. Targeting of unmutated variant regions was reportedly seen in nearly half of spike-specific TCRs.

Trimming pared 6 bases from V and 5 bases from J, leaving 9 bases between. CDR1 and CDR2 (germline): DFQATT, SNEGSKA (reference sequence). This CDR3 has 11 residues. This receptor was identified in an adult who received the AZD1222 COVID-19 vaccine. This sequence joins TRBV20-1 and TRBJ2-3; D uncertain. Source: peripheral blood, taken 28 days after the second AZD1222 dose. Here the CDR3 reads CSAFKRDTQYF. CDR3 in DNA: TGCAGTGCGTTCAAAAGAGATACGCAGTATTTT.